These 29 T cell receptor beta chains originate from one sample sequenced in a study of response to subunit inactivated influenza vaccine. From the RT-PCR reads, TCRdb called clonotypes with MiXCR, one entry per CDR3 protein. The table has 800,000 or so distinct CDR3 sequences, around 20% seen once; the top ten hold roughly 10%. Sequencing used PBMCs from blood, obtained approximately 5 days after vaccination. The source is a man between 50 and 59 years old who received an inactivated influenza vaccine.

This clonotype was observed many times. V and J are TRBV29-1 and TRBJ2-1; D remains unclear. Germline V gives CDR1 SQVTM, CDR2 ANQGSEA. This CDR3 is 11 amino acids long. The V end lost 5 bases, the J end lost 7 bases, and 9 bases lay between the germline ends. Here the CDR3 DNA reads TGCAGCGTTAAGGGTTCAAATGAGCAGTTCTTC. As protein: CSVKGSNEQFF.

This chain uses TRBV6-2 or TRBV6-3 with TRBJ2-5; 10 nucleotides match TRBD2. The ends lost 6 bases at V and 4 bases at J; junction bases unmatched: 2. This CDR3 has 13 residues. CDR1 is MNHEY and CDR2 is SVGEGT in the germline V gene. CDR3 sequence: CASSRLAGETQYF. CDR3 DNA: TGTGCCAGCAGCCGACTAGCGGGAGAGACCCAGTACTTC.

The genes are TRBV20-1 and TRBJ2-5, with TRBD2 identical over 12 bases. CDR3 length: 15 residues. Germline values: CDR1 DFQATT, CDR2 SNEGSKA (reference sequence). Trimming cost V 3 bases and J 5 bases; bases outside gene matches: 7. The CDR3 protein is CSARGLAGPWETQYF. CDR3 DNA sequence: TGCAGTGCTAGGGGACTAGCGGGCCCTTGGGAGACCCAGTACTTC.

In its sample, this clonotype was seen a few times. The rearrangement uses TRBV5-1 and TRBJ2-7; the D is unclear. V lost 0 bases and J 3 bases, leaving 7 bases between the germline ends. Germline CDR1 is SGHRS and CDR2 is YFSETQ. This CDR3 is 13 amino acids long. CDR3 in amino acids: CASSLDNGYEQYF. The CDR3 DNA reads TGCGCCAGCAGCTTGGACAACGGCTACGAGCAGTACTTC.

The chain couples TRBV7-2 to TRBJ2-1, with D possibly being TRBD2 (5 bases). The V and J ends lost 7 bases and 0 bases respectively, with 13 bases between them. Germline-derived CDR1 and CDR2 are SGHTA and FQGNSA. The CDR3 consists of 15 residues. The CDR3 DNA sequence: TGTGCCAGCACTCAAGACCGGGGCTCCTACAATGAGCAGTTCTTC. Translated: CASTQDRGSYNEQFF. Filled out from reference TRBV7-2 and TRBJ2-1, the complete variable domain reads GAGVSQSPSNKVTEKGKDVELRCDPISGHTALYWYRQSLGQGLEFLIYFQGNSAPDKSGLPSDRFSAERTGGSVSTLTIQRTQQEDSAVYLCASTQDRGSYNEQFFGPGTRLTVL.

The chain employs TRBV7-8 and TRBJ1-4; D is ambiguous. Germline assignment: CDR1 SGHVS and CDR2 FQNEAQ. CDR3 length: 13 amino acids. Trimming took 5 bases from V and 8 from J, leaving 12 bases between them. The DNA for the CDR3 is TGTGCCAGCAGCCCGGGTCGTCGGGAAAAACTGTTTTTT. It encodes CASSPGRREKLFF.

This clonotype was detected a few times. This chain links TRBV5-4 with TRBJ2-1, with D possibly being TRBD1 or TRBD2 (5 bases each). Germline-derived CDR1 and CDR2 are SGHNT and YYREEE (reference sequence). CDR3 length equals 15 residues. V was pared by 4 bases and J by 2 bases, with 13 bases between. In DNA, the CDR3 is TGTGCCAGCAGCCGTGGGGGTGAAACCTACAATGAGCAGTTCTTC. Protein sequence: CASSRGGETYNEQFF.

A few counts support this clonotype. The chain joins TRBV12-3 or TRBV12-4 to TRBJ1-1, with no clear D. Trimming cost V 6 bases and J 3 bases, with 20 bases left between them. The CDR3 has 16 residues. The CDR3 is CASRALGLGSYTEAFF. CDR3 nucleotide sequence: TGTGCCAGCAGGGCCCTGGGTTTGGGCAGCTACACTGAAGCTTTCTTT.

This clonotype was seen more than once but under ten times. The chain uses TRBV4-2 and TRBJ2-3; 10 nucleotides match TRBD2. Germline V gene lookup returns CDR1 LGHNA and CDR2 YNFKEQ. The V and J ends lost 4 bases and 0 bases, in that order; junction bases with no gene match: 10. The CDR3 is made up of 18 amino acids. The CDR3 DNA follows: TGTGCCAGCAGCCTCCGCCCATTGACTAGCGGGAGCACAGATACGCAGTATTTT. Encoded protein: CASSLRPLTSGSTDTQYF.

The rearrangement uses TRBV20-1 and TRBJ2-2; 7 nucleotides match TRBD1. Germline lookup yields CDR1 DFQATT and CDR2 SNEGSKA (reference sequence). CDR3 size: 12 residues. Trimming at V came to 6 bases and at J to 6 bases, leaving 4 bases not matched to a gene. CDR3 in DNA: TGCAGTGCGGACAGGTCTTCCGGGGAGCTGTTTTTT. This codes for CSADRSSGELFF.

The V gene is TRBV9, the J gene TRBJ2-2; possibly TRBD1 or TRBD2 for D (5 bases each). This CDR3 has 13 residues. Germline CDR1 and CDR2: SGDLS and YYNGEE. Trimming took off 2 bases at V and 7 bases at J, with 9 bases between the two ends. The DNA of the CDR3 is TGTGCCAGCAGCGTTCATGGGGGCGGGGAGCTGTTTTTT. Protein sequence: CASSVHGGGELFF.

This clonotype occurred many times. V is TRBV5-1 and J is TRBJ2-2; 8 bases match TRBD2. The CDR3 is made up of 15 amino acids. Germline V gives CDR1 SGHRS, CDR2 YFSETQ. Germline trimming cut 1 base from V and 6 bases from J; bases unmatched to any gene: 5. CDR3 amino acids: CASSLSGRGAGELFF. The DNA of the CDR3 is TGCGCCAGCAGCTTGAGCGGGAGAGGCGCCGGGGAGCTGTTTTTT. Together with reference TRBV5-1 and TRBJ2-2, the CDR3 gives the full variable domain: KAGVTQTPRYLIKTRGQQVTLSCSPISGHRSVSWYQQTPGQGLQFLFEYFSETQRNKGNFPGRFSGRQFSNSRSEMNVSTLELGDSALYLCASSLSGRGAGELFFGEGSRLTVL.

The chain employs TRBV7-2 and TRBJ2-4; no definite D call. The CDR3 runs to 16 residues. The germline V gene has CDR1 SGHTA and CDR2 FQGNSA. The ends were cut back, 2 bases at V and 0 bases at J, with 11 bases in the middle. CDR3 coding DNA: TGTGCCAGCAGCTTAAACCCTGATCTAGCCAAAAACATTCAGTACTTC. This sequence encodes CASSLNPDLAKNIQYF.

Only a few counts were recorded for this clonotype. The J gene is TRBJ2-2, the V gene TRBV4-2; D gene ambiguous. Trimming cost V 1 base and J 5 bases, with 14 bases left between them. The CDR3 sequence is 16 residues long. Germline-derived CDR1 and CDR2 are LGHNA and YNFKEQ. CDR3: CASSQAESRSTGELFF. CDR3 sequence (DNA): TGTGCCAGCAGCCAAGCGGAATCACGTTCAACCGGGGAGCTGTTTTTT.

The V gene is TRBV4-1, the J gene TRBJ2-1; weak D call: TRBD1 (6 bases). V was trimmed by 0 bases and J by 0 bases, leaving 15 bases between them. Germline CDR1 is MGHRA and CDR2 is YSYEKL. The CDR3 totals 18 residues. CDR3: CASSQDIGGPSSYNEQFF. In DNA, the CDR3 is TGCGCCAGCAGCCAAGATATTGGGGGCCCGAGCTCCTACAATGAGCAGTTCTTC.

This clonotype was counted a few times. The chain has TRBV20-1 and TRBJ2-5, with a tentative D call TRBD1 (7 bases). Germline V lookup: CDR1 DFQATT, CDR2 SNEGSKA (reference sequence). The CDR3 runs to 14 residues. The germline V and J ends were trimmed by 5 bases and 3 bases, with 16 bases remaining between them. This chain's CDR3 is CSARRGTEKETQYF. DNA of the CDR3: TGCAGTGCTCGCCGGGGGACAGAGAAAGAGACCCAGTACTTC.

Many counts were recorded for this clonotype. V gene TRBV12-3 or TRBV12-4 combines with J gene TRBJ2-1, with 9 bases that match TRBD1. Unmatched junction bases numbered 3, after V lost 3 bases and J lost 6 bases. The CDR3 runs to 14 residues. The CDR3: CASSLWDRVNEQFF. CDR3 DNA sequence: TGTGCCAGCAGTTTGTGGGACAGGGTCAATGAGCAGTTCTTC.

This sequence joins TRBV5-1 and TRBJ2-6, with no clear D. Germline V gene data show CDR1 as SGHRS and CDR2 as YFSETQ. Between the trimmed V and J ends, which lost 4 bases and 2 bases, there was a span of 10 bases. This CDR3 comprises 15 residues. CDR3 sequence (DNA): TGCGCCAGCAGCACCCCCGAGGCTGGGGCCAACGTCCTGACTTTC. It translates to CASSTPEAGANVLTF.

This sequence joins TRBV29-1 and TRBJ2-1; TRBD2 agrees at 7 bases. V lost 4 bases, J lost 7 bases, and 1 base stayed unmatched. The CDR3 length is 11 residues. Looked up from germline, CDR1 is SQVTM and CDR2 is ANQGSEA. The CDR3 protein is CSVGEGNEQFF. In DNA, the CDR3 is TGCAGCGTTGGGGAGGGTAATGAGCAGTTCTTC.

The table lists this clonotype with a few counts. The rearrangement joins TRBV2 to TRBJ2-1; D ambiguous. There are 12 residues in the CDR3. Germline CDR1 and CDR2: SNHLY and FYNNEI. V gave up 3 bases and J gave up 6 bases, with 6 bases separating them. DNA of the CDR3: TGTGCCAGCAGTGAGGGGTCCAATGAGCAGTTCTTC. Translation gives CASSEGSNEQFF.

This clonotype was picked up a small number of times. The chain is built from TRBV12-3 or TRBV12-4 and TRBJ2-1; 9 nucleotides align to TRBD2. V trimming: 3 bases; J trimming: 12 bases; junction bases outside the gene matches: 3. This CDR3 is built from 12 residues. The CDR3 spells CASSFSGSRQFF. CDR3 nucleotide sequence: TGTGCCAGCAGTTTTAGCGGGAGTCGGCAGTTCTTC.

This clonotype has only a few counts. This rearrangement joins TRBV9 to TRBJ2-5; D not resolved. The V end lost 3 bases, the J end lost 2 bases, and 14 bases lay between the germline ends. The V gene's germline CDR1 is SGDLS and CDR2 YYNGEE. This CDR3 region has 15 residues. CDR3 coding DNA: TGTGCCAGCAGCGACGCCGGAACAACTCAAGAGACCCAGTACTTC. It codes for CASSDAGTTQETQYF.

The chain uses TRBV5-5 and TRBJ2-7, with a possible D match to TRBD2 (5 bases). The germline V gene has CDR1 SGHKS and CDR2 YYEKEE (reference sequence). The CDR3 runs 14 residues. With 4 bases removed from V and 6 bases from J, the gap between germline ends came to 17 bases. CDR3 protein: CASSQEGQSGEQYF. The CDR3 region has the DNA TGTGCCAGCAGCCAAGAGGGCCAGTCCGGCGAGCAGTACTTC.

The V gene is TRBV12-3 or TRBV12-4, the J gene TRBJ1-2; no clear D. This CDR3 has 14 residues. V was pared by 10 bases and J by 0 bases, with 15 bases between. The CDR3 nucleotides are TGTGCCACCCAAATGTCGGCAGCTAACTATGGCTACACCTTC. Encoded protein: CATQMSAANYGYTF.

The V gene is TRBV6-1, the J gene TRBJ2-5; either TRBD1 or TRBD2 may fit D (6 bases each). Trimming left V 6 bases short and J 5 bases short, with 25 bases between. CDR3 length equals 17 residues. Germline V lookup: CDR1 MNHNS, CDR2 SASEGT. The CDR3 reads CASRGFYGGFPVETQYF. Here the CDR3 DNA reads TGTGCCAGCAGAGGATTTTACGGGGGCTTTCCGGTCGAGACCCAGTACTTC.

V and J are TRBV28 and TRBJ2-7; 9 bases agree with TRBD1. CDR1 is MDHEN and CDR2 is SYDVKM in the germline V gene. CDR3 length: 14 amino acids. Trimming at V came to 5 bases and at J to 5 bases, leaving 7 bases not matched to a gene. CDR3 in amino acids: CASSPRDRDDEQYF. Here the CDR3 DNA reads TGTGCCAGCAGTCCACGGGACAGGGATGACGAGCAGTACTTC.

V and J are TRBV12-3 or TRBV12-4 and TRBJ2-1; D is undetermined. The germline V and J ends were trimmed by 5 bases and 8 bases, with 13 bases remaining between them. This CDR3 is 13 amino acids long. The chain's CDR3 is CASSQDLGYEQFF. For the CDR3, the DNA is TGTGCCAGCAGTCAAGACTTGGGGTATGAGCAGTTCTTC.

The sample holds a few counts of this clonotype. V is TRBV6-1 and J is TRBJ1-4; D unclear. This CDR3 contains 15 residues. The germline V gene encodes CDR1 MNHNS and CDR2 SASEGT. Trimming stripped 7 bases from V and 0 bases from J, with 12 bases between. The CDR3 DNA reads TGTGCCAGCAACCTCCCTTCGACAACTAATGAAAAACTGTTTTTT. It codes for CASNLPSTTNEKLFF.

V usage is TRBV3-1 and J usage is TRBJ2-7; a weak D match, TRBD2 (5 bases). Between the trimmed V and J ends, which lost 4 bases and 6 bases, there was a span of 19 bases. CDR1 is LGHDT and CDR2 is YNNKEL in the germline V gene (reference sequence). The CDR3 sequence is 15 residues long. In nucleotides, the CDR3 is TGTGCCAGCAGCCCCAGCGCCCTCGCGGGTACCGAGCAGTACTTC. Its protein product is CASSPSALAGTEQYF.